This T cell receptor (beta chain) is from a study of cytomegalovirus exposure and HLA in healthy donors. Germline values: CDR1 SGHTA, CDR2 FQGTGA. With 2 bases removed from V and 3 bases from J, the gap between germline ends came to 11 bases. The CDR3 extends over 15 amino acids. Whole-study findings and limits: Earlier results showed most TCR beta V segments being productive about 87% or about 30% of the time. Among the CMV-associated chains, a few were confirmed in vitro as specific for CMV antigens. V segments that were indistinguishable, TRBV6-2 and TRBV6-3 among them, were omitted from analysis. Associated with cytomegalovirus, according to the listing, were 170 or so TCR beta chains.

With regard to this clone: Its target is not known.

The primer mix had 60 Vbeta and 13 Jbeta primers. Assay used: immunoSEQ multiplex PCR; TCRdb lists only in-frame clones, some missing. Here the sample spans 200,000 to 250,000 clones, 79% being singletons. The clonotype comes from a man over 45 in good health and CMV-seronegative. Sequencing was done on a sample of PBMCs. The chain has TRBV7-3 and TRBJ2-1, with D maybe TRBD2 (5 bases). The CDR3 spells CASSLSSGLYNEQFF. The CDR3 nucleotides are TGTGCCAGCAGCTTATCCAGCGGACTCTACAATGAGCAGTTCTTC.